This T cell receptor (beta chain) was sequenced in a study of long-term antiretroviral therapy in people with HIV. Findings and caveats of the study: Control repertoires displayed wider CDR3 length ranges than the HIV repertoires. From the mid-2000s to the late 2010s, blood was obtained, possibly while participants received older ART regimens. Every time point showed a repertoire led by clones expanded before ART. Diversity increased after ART yet remained lower than in transplant donor controls.

It was version v3.0 of the immunoSEQ assay that was run at survey level. Sequencing was performed with immunoSEQ multiplex PCR; in TCRdb, only in-frame clones are kept and a portion is missing. The sample holds some 30,000 clones, roughly 97% seen once. In the case of this clone: Its antigen is still unknown.

With 3 bases removed from V and 7 bases from J, the gap between germline ends came to 18 bases. CDR1 ENHRY and CDR2 SYGVKD come from the germline V gene. The CDR3 spans 15 residues. The chain has TRBV10-3 and TRBJ1-1; no definite D call. The sequences come from unsorted PBMCs, collected 7.6 years after starting antiretroviral therapy. The TCR sequence derives from a man aged 25-40 years with HIV. The CDR3 spells CAISDMLPAESEAFF. The CDR3 DNA is TGTGCCATCAGTGATATGTTGCCCGCCGAGAGTGAAGCTTTCTTT.